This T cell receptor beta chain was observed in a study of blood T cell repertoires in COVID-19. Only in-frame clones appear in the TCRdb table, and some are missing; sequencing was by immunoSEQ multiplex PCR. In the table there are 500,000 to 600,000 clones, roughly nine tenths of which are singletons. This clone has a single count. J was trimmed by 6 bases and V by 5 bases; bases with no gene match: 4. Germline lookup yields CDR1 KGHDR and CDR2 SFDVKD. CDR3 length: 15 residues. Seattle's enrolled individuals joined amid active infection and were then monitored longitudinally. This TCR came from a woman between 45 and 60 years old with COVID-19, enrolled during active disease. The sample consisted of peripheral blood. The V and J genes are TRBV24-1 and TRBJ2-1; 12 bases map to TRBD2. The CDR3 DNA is TGTGCCACCAGTGCTAGCGGGGGGGCCTTCAATGAGCAGTTCTTC. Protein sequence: CATSASGGAFNEQFF.